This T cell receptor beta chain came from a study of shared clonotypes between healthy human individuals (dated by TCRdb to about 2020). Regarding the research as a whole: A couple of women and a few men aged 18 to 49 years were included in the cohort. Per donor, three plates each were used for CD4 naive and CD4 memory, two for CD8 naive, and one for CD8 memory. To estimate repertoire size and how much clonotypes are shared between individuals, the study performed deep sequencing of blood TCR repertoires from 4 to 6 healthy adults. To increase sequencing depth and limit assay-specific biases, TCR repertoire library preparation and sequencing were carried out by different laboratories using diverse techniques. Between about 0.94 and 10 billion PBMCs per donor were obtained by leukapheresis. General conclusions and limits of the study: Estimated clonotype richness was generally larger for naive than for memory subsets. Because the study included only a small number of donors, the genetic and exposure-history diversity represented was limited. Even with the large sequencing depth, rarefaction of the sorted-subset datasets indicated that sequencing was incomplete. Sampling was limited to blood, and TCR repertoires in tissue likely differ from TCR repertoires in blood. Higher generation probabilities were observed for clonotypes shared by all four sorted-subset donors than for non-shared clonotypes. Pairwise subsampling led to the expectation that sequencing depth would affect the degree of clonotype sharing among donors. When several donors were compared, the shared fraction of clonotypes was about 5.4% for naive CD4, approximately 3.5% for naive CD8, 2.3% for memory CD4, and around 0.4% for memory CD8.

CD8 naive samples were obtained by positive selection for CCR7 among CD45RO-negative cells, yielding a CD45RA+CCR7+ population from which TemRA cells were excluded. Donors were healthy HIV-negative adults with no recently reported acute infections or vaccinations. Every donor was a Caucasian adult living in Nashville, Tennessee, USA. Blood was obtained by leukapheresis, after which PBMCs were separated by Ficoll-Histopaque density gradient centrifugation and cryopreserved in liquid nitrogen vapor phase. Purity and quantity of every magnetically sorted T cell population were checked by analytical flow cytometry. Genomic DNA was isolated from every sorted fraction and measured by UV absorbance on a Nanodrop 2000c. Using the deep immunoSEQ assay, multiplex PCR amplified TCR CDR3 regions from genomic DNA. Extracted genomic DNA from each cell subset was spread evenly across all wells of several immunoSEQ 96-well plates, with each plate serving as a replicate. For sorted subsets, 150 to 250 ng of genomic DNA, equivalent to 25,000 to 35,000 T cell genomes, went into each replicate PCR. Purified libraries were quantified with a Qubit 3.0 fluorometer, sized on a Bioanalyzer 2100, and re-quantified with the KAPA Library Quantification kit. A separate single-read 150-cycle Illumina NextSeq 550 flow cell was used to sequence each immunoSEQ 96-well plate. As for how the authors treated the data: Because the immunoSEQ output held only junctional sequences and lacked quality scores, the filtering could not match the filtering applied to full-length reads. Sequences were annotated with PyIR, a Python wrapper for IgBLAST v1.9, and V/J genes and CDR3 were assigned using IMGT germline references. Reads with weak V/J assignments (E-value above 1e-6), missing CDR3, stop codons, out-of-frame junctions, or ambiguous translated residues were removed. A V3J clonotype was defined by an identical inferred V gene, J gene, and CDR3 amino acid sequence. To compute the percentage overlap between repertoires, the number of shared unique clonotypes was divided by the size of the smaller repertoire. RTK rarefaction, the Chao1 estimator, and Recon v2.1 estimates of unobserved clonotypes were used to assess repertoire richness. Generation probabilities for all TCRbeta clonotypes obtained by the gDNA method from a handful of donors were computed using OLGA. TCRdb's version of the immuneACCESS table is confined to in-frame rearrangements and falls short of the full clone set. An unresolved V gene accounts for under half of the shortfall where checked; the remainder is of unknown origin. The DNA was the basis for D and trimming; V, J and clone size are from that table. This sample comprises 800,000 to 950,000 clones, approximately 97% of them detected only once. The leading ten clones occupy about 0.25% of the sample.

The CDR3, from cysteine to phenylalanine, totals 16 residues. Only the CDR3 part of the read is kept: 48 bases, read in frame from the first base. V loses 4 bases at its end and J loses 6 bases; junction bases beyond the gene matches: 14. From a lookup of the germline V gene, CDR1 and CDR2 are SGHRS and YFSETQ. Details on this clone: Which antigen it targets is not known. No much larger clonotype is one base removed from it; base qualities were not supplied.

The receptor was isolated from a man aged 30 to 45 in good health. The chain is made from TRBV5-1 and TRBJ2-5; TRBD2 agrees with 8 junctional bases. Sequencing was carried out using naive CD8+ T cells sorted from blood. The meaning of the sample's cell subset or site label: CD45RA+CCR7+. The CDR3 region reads CASSDTVGTSRKTQYF. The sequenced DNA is TGCGCCAGCAGCGACACGGTCGGGACTAGTAGGAAGACCCAGTACTTC.